This TCR beta chain was identified in a study of brain T cells in children with intractable seizures. The study, taken as a whole, reports: Viral specificity was inferred only from CDR3 similarity; HCMV serostatus was unknown. Pre- and post-surgery blood differed in depth, so pre-surgery absences may be undersampling.

Concerning this clone: Its antigen is undetermined.

Indicated time point: blood from clinic visit 5 months post-surgery; TSC patient then seizure free. Before surgery, patients took at least one anti-epileptic drug. The repertoire was sequenced with immunoSEQ multiplex PCR; TCRdb's copy has only in-frame clones and lacks some. The data contain about 350,000 clones, approximately 93% of them singletons. The sequence was collected from a boy younger than two with tuberous sclerosis and intractable seizures. Specimen: peripheral blood, collected approximately 5 months after surgery.

The CDR3 is CASSTRQGLGEQYF. The CDR3 DNA reads as TGTGCCAGTAGTACCAGACAGGGTCTAGGCGAGCAGTACTTC. The V call is TRBV19, the J call TRBJ2-7; 7 nucleotides line up with TRBD1. Germline lookup yields CDR1 LNHDA and CDR2 SQIVND (reference sequence). This CDR3 contains 14 residues. J lost 6 bases, V lost 4 bases, and 9 bases had no gene match.